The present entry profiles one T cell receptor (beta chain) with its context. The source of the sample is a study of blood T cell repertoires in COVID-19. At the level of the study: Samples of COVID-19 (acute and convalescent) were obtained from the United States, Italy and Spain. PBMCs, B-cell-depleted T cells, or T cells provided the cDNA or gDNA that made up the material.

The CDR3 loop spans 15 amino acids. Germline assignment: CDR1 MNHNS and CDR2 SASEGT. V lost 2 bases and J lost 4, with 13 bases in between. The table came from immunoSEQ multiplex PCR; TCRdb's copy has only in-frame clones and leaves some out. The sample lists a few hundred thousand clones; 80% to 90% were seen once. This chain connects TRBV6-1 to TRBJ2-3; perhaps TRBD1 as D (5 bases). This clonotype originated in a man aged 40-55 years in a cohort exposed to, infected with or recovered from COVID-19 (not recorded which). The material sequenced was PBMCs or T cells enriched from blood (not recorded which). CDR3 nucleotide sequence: TGTGCCAGCAGTGAAATCGGCAGGGTTCCAGATACGCAGTATTTT. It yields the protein CASSEIGRVPDTQYF.